Reported below is one T cell receptor (beta chain). The V end lost 7 bases, the J end lost 11 bases, and 18 bases lay between the germline ends. Germline CDR1 LNHDA, CDR2 SQIVND (reference sequence). There are 13 residues in the CDR3. The data stem from a study of shared clonotypes between healthy human individuals. Using immunoSEQ multiplex PCR, the repertoire was profiled, and TCRdb retains in-frame clones only, with some absent. This sample has about 480,000 clones, with more than 65% found just once. Sequenced: PBMCs. This sequence originates from a woman between 40 and 50 years old in good health. Some clones in this sample may be carry-over from other donors' samples. V is TRBV19 and J is TRBJ2-1; tentatively, D is TRBD1 or TRBD2 (5 bases each). The CDR3 coding sequence is TGTGCCAGTACTTCCGGGGCAGGGTACCAGCAGTTCTTC. Encoded protein: CASTSGAGYQQFF.